The entry that follows covers one TCR beta chain sequence. Sample-barcoded 5' priming and a J-beta primer mix drove a second PCR of about 6 to 11 cycles. TCRdb independently ran MiXCR on the 5' RACE reads; one entry per CDR3 protein. The data hold roughly 1,100,000 distinct CDR3 sequences, with under 30% observed a single time. This sample is part of a study of blood T cells in healthy people across ages. CDR3 length: 16 amino acids. With V trimmed by 5 bases and J by 6 bases, 11 bases remained unmatched. Per the germline V gene, CDR1 is SGHVS and CDR2 is FQNEAQ. These data also formed part of another study, on T cells of mothers and their children. In that study: Samples were obtained from a few healthy Caucasian mothers and their six children.

The rearrangement joins TRBV7-8 to TRBJ2-3; 10 bases map to TRBD2. Sequencing used blood. The sequence was obtained from a girl aged 2 to 9 in good health. For the CDR3, the DNA is TGTGCCAGCAGCCCCCCGGGGGGACTAGCGATGGATACGCAGTATTTT. Protein: CASSPPGGLAMDTQYF. The whole variable domain, remainder taken from reference TRBV7-8 and TRBJ2-3, is GAGVSQSPRYKVAKRGQDVALRCDPISGHVSLFWYQQALGQGPEFLTYFQNEAQLDKSGLPSDRFFAERPEGSVSTLKIQRTQQEDSAVYLCASSPPGGLAMDTQYFGPGTRLTVL.